This TCR beta chain was identified in a study of CD8 T cells in ankylosing spondylitis. This clonotype came up many times. Antigen unknown. Study-wide findings and caveats: Reportedly, disease-linked clones are significantly enriched in ankylosing spondylitis patients' matched synovial fluid.

One entry per CDR3 protein results from TCRdb running MiXCR on the 5' RACE reads. The sample yields approximately 88,000 distinct CDR3 sequences, roughly 8.8% seen once. V was cut by 3 bases and J by 0 bases, with 6 bases left in between. This CDR3 has 13 amino acids. Germline V gene data show CDR1 as DFQATT and CDR2 as SNEGSKA (reference sequence). Material for sequencing was blood, either unsorted or a sorted T cell fraction (not recorded which). The chain employs TRBV20-1 and TRBJ2-1; maybe TRBD1 (6 bases). This clonotype originated in a male donor with ankylosing spondylitis or in good health (not recorded which). The CDR3 here is CSASRGSYNEQFF. In DNA, the CDR3 is TGCAGTGCTAGCAGGGGCTCCTACAATGAGCAGTTCTTC.